Below are 19 T cell receptor beta chains sequenced from a single sample in a study of T-cell memory formation after mild COVID-19. One entry per CDR3 protein, called by TCRdb with MiXCR from the 5' RACE reads. The sample records nearly 250,000 distinct CDR3 sequences, approximately 15% being singletons. Sequenced: PBMCs or a T cell subset sorted from them (not recorded which). The receptors come from an adult woman who had mild COVID-19 (a few samples of this study predate the infection). Cell type and time point are not known.

The genes are TRBV6-2 or TRBV6-3 and TRBJ2-2, with unresolved D. V dropped 10 bases and J dropped 6 bases, with 12 bases sitting between them. Looked up from germline, CDR1 is MNHEY and CDR2 is SVGEGT. The CDR3 sequence is 12 residues long. The CDR3 DNA reads as TGTGCCACCAACTTTTGGTCCGGGGAGCTGTTTTTT. Translated: CATNFWSGELFF.

The CDR3 reads CASSTSRDRASYEQYF. The DNA for the CDR3 is TGTGCCAGTAGTACGTCTCGGGACAGGGCCTCCTACGAGCAGTACTTC. The chain is built from TRBV19 and TRBJ2-7; 9 nucleotides line up with TRBD1. This CDR3 spans 16 amino acids. Trimming cost V 4 bases and J 0 bases; bases outside gene matches: 7. Germline V CDR1 and CDR2: LNHDA, SQIVND (reference sequence).

This clonotype occurred a few times. The chain joins TRBV24-1 to TRBJ2-3; 12 bases match TRBD1. Germline V CDR1 and CDR2: KGHDR, SFDVKD. J gave up 7 bases and V 9 bases, and 7 bases lay outside the gene matches. There are 14 residues in the CDR3. DNA of the CDR3: TGTGCCACCGCCGGGACAGGGGGCATTAATACGCAGTATTTT. It is translated as CATAGTGGINTQYF.

This clonotype showed up just a few times. The rearrangement joins TRBV5-1 to TRBJ2-1; no clear D gene. Germline assignment: CDR1 SGHRS and CDR2 YFSETQ. The CDR3 contains 13 residues. Trimming left V 0 bases short and J 4 bases short, with 5 bases between. CDR3 sequence (DNA): TGCGCCAGCAGCTTGGTCCCATACAATGAGCAGTTCTTC. The encoded protein is CASSLVPYNEQFF.

This clonotype was detected only a few times. The chain is built from TRBV25-1 and TRBJ1-1; 7 nucleotides line up with TRBD1. V gave up 8 bases and J gave up 10 bases; unmatched junction bases: 4. Germline V gene sequence: CDR1 MGHDK, CDR2 SYGVNS. This CDR3 region has 10 residues. Written as DNA, the CDR3 is TGTGCCAGCGAACAGGGGAGAGCTTTCTTT. Its protein product is CASEQGRAFF.

The V and J genes are TRBV7-8 and TRBJ1-1, with D perhaps TRBD1 (5 bases). Trimming took off 1 base at V and 7 bases at J, with 22 bases between the two ends. The CDR3 runs to 17 residues. Per the germline V gene, CDR1 is SGHVS and CDR2 is FQNEAQ. Here the CDR3 DNA reads TGTGCCAGCAGCTTAGTTCCCGTAGGGGAAGAATTGGGTGAAGCTTTCTTT. Translating it yields CASSLVPVGEELGEAFF.

This clonotype showed up just a few times. This chain connects TRBV11-1 to TRBJ2-3, with 7 bases identical to TRBD2. CDR3 length: 14 amino acids. With V trimmed by 1 base and J by 6 bases, 4 bases remained unmatched. CDR1 is SGHAT, CDR2 FQDESV, per germline (reference sequence). CDR3 bases: TGTGCCAGCAGCTTAGGGGCAGCGGGGGATACGCAGTATTTT. This translates into CASSLGAAGDTQYF.

This clonotype was seen a few times. This chain connects TRBV11-2 to TRBJ1-2; D uncertain. The germline gives CDR1 SGHAT, CDR2 FQNNGV. V shed 5 bases and J shed 2 bases, with 9 bases lying between them. This CDR3 is built from 13 residues. The CDR3 loop is CASSRSDNYGYTF. In DNA, the CDR3 is TGTGCCAGCAGCCGATCAGACAACTATGGCTACACCTTC.

V gene TRBV28 combines with J gene TRBJ1-1, with D hard to call. Germline V gene sequence: CDR1 MDHEN, CDR2 SYDVKM. The length of the CDR3 is 12 residues. Trimming shortened V by 3 bases and J by 3 bases, and 5 bases separated the two germline ends. CDR3 sequence (DNA): TGTGCCAGCAGTTTGGTCTACACTGAAGCTTTCTTT. As protein: CASSLVYTEAFF.

This clonotype occurred many times. The chain has TRBV3-1 and TRBJ2-7; TRBD2 matches at 11 bases. With V trimmed by 4 bases and J by 4 bases, 15 bases remained unmatched. CDR3 size: 18 residues. Germline V gives CDR1 LGHDT, CDR2 YNNKEL (reference sequence). The CDR3 DNA sequence: TGTGCCAGCAGCCCGAGCCAGGTGATTACTAGCGGGAGATACGAGCAGTACTTC. Translation gives CASSPSQVITSGRYEQYF.

As for this clonotype: The conserved closing phenylalanine or tryptophan is absent in this CDR3, likely reflecting a read error. The chain employs TRBV5-1 and TRBJ2-1; no clear D. V lost 5 bases and J lost 2, with 14 bases in between. Germline CDR1 SGHRS, CDR2 YFSETQ. The CDR3 consists of 15 residues. The CDR3 sequence is CASRSTDETYNEQFL. CDR3 DNA: TGCGCCAGCAGGTCGACGGATGAAACCTACAATGAGCAGTTCTTA.

This clonotype was picked up a small number of times. J is TRBJ2-3 and V is TRBV5-1; 7 bases line up with TRBD1. This CDR3 spans 16 amino acids. Germline-derived CDR1 and CDR2 are SGHRS and YFSETQ. Unmatched junction bases numbered 9, after V lost 5 bases and J lost 0 bases. DNA for the CDR3: TGCGCCAGCAGGGAATACAGGGGCACGAGCACAGATACGCAGTATTTT. Encoded protein: CASREYRGTSTDTQYF.

The table lists this clonotype with a few counts. The V gene is TRBV12-3 or TRBV12-4, the J gene TRBJ2-7, with 8 bases aligning to TRBD1. Trimming took 5 bases from V and 4 from J; bases not matched to a gene: 4. This CDR3 region has 13 residues. CDR3 in DNA: TGTGCCAGCAGTGGGACAGGTCGGTACGAGCAGTACTTC. Its protein is CASSGTGRYEQYF.

This clonotype has just a few counts. The chain recombines TRBV7-8 with TRBJ2-3; 10 bases match TRBD1. Germline CDR1 reads SGHVS; CDR2 reads FQNEAQ. V lost 1 base and J lost 9; bases outside the gene matches: 10. The length of the CDR3 is 16 residues. The CDR3, as DNA: TGTGCCAGCAGCTTAGACGTCCCGGGACAGGGGCGGACGCAGTATTTT. Encoded protein: CASSLDVPGQGRTQYF.

There are a few counts of this clonotype. The chain is built from TRBV14 and TRBJ2-5; D uncertain. This CDR3 is 15 amino acids long. V was clipped by 0 bases and J by 0 bases, with 8 bases between them. Germline V gene data show CDR1 as SGHDN and CDR2 as FVKESK. As DNA, the CDR3 is TGTGCCAGCAGCCAAGACGGCAGGAACCAAGAGACCCAGTACTTC. It translates to CASSQDGRNQETQYF.

This clonotype was seen more than once but under ten times. The V gene is TRBV3-1, the J gene TRBJ2-5; a weak D match, TRBD1 (6 bases). CDR3 length: 12 residues. V lost 5 bases and J lost 4, with 8 bases in between. The germline V gene has CDR1 LGHDT and CDR2 YNNKEL (reference sequence). The CDR3 bases are TGTGCCAGCAGCGGGGGCGGAGAGACCCAGTACTTC. It codes for CASSGGGETQYF.

V gene TRBV15 combines with J gene TRBJ2-5, with D perhaps matching TRBD2 (6 bases). Germline loops: CDR1 LNHNV, CDR2 YYDKDF (reference sequence). The length of the CDR3 is 17 residues. V was shortened by 2 bases and J by 0 bases, with 16 bases between the two germline ends. The CDR3 protein is CATSRLAYAGNQETQYF. The CDR3 coding sequence is TGTGCCACCAGCAGACTAGCCTACGCGGGGAACCAAGAGACCCAGTACTTC.

This rearrangement joins TRBV27 to TRBJ1-2; D might be TRBD1 (5 bases). The V gene lost 6 bases and the J gene lost 4 bases, with 9 bases spanning the gap. CDR1 MNHEY and CDR2 SMNVEV come from the germline V gene (reference sequence). CDR3 length equals 12 residues. CDR3 nucleotide sequence: TGTGCCAGCAGGTCGGGGCTCTATGGCTACACCTTC. Translation: CASRSGLYGYTF.

This clonotype came up a few times. V gene TRBV20-1 combines with J gene TRBJ2-1; either TRBD1 or TRBD2 may fit D (5 bases each). The CDR3 spans 16 residues. Trimming took off 6 bases at V and 3 bases at J, with 21 bases between the two ends. CDR1 and CDR2 (germline): DFQATT, SNEGSKA (reference sequence). CDR3 residues: CSALQRGASRYNEQFF. In DNA, the CDR3 is TGCAGTGCGCTTCAAAGAGGGGCAAGCCGCTACAATGAGCAGTTCTTC.